This T cell receptor (beta chain) is drawn from a study of blood T cell repertoires in COVID-19. Study context: In each case, the material was cDNA or gDNA derived from T cells, B-cell-depleted T cells, or PBMCs.

The J segment lost 2 bases and the V segment lost 4 bases, leaving 8 bases of the junction unmatched. Germline V gives CDR1 SGHRS, CDR2 YFSETQ. The CDR3 runs 15 residues. Original analysis: Cell counts per sample came from amplifying reference gene primers. Clones were read by immunoSEQ multiplex PCR, and TCRdb kept only the in-frame ones, dropping some. That table is the source of V, J and clone size, and D and trimming were worked out from the DNA. The sample holds hundreds of thousands of clones, 84% seen once. The clonotype was recovered from a woman older than 75 with active or convalescent COVID-19. The rearrangement joins TRBV5-1 to TRBJ1-1, with 7 bases identical to TRBD1. The sequenced sample consisted of peripheral blood. The chain's CDR3 is CASSQGGTANTEAFF. The CDR3 nucleotides read TGCGCCAGCAGCCAGGGTGGGACAGCCAACACTGAAGCTTTCTTT.